The TCR beta chain under discussion was sequenced for a study of blood T cell repertoires in COVID-19. Study-wide context: Whether acute or convalescent, the COVID-19 samples came from the United States, Italy and Spain.

V was clipped by 6 bases and J by 1 base, with 6 bases between them. This CDR3 is built from 12 residues. In germline, CDR1 is MNHEY, CDR2 SVGAGI. Participants were aged roughly 18 to 100 years from about two dozen US areas. The study assigned cohorts using participant-reported clinical history. In the 2 weeks before study entry, exposed participants met a COVID-19 case, which was PCR-confirmed or clinician-diagnosed. Some clones are missing from TCRdb's copy, which holds only in-frame ones; the method was immunoSEQ multiplex PCR. Here the sample spans 250,000 or so clones, over 80% being singletons. The chain recombines TRBV6-5 with TRBJ1-1; TRBD1 is a possible D gene (5 bases). Sequences were obtained from PBMCs or T cells enriched from blood (not recorded which). The receptor's source is a woman aged 40-49 years who had been exposed to COVID-19. CDR3 bases: TGTGCCAGCAGAAGGGGGAACACTGAAGCTTTCTTT. This gives the protein CASRRGNTEAFF.